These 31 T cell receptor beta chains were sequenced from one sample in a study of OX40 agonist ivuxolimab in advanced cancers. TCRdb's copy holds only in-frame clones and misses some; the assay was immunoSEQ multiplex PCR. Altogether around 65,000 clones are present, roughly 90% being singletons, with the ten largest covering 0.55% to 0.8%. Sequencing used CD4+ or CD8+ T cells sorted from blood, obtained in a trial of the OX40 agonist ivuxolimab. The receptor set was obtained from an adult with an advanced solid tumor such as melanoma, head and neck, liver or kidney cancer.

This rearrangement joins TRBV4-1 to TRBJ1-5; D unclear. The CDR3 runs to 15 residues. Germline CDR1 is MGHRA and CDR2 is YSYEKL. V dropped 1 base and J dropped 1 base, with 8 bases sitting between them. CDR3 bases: TGCGCCAGCAGCCAAGGTCCCACAAGCAATCAGCCCCAGCATTTT. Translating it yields CASSQGPTSNQPQHF.

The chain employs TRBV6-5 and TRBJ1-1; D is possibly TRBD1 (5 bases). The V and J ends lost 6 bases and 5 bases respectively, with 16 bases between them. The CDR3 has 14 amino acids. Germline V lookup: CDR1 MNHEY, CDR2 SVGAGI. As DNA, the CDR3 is TGTGCCAGCAGACCCAGGGCGGGGCAAACTGAAGCTTTCTTT. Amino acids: CASRPRAGQTEAFF.

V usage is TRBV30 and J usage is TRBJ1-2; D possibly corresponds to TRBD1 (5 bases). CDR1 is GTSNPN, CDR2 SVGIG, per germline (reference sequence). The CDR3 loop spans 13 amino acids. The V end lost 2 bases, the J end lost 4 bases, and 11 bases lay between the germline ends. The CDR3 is CAWSRQGSYGYTF. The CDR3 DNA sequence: TGTGCCTGGAGTAGGCAGGGTAGCTATGGCTACACCTTC.

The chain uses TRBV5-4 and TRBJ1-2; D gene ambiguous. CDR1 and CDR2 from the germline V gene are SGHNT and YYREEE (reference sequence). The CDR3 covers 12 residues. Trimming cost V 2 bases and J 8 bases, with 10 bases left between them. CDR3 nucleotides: TGTGCCAGCAGCTTATGGGCGGGGGGCTACACCTTC. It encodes CASSLWAGGYTF.

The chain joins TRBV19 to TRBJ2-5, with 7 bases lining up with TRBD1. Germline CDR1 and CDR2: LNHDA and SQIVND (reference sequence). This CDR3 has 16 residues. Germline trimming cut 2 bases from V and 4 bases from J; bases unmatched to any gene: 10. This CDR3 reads CASSIMGQSVTETQYF. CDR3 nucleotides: TGTGCCAGTAGTATAATGGGACAGTCGGTTACAGAGACCCAGTACTTC.

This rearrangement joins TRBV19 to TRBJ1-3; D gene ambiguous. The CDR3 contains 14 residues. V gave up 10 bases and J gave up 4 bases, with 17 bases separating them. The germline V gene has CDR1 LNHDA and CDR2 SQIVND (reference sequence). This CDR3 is CATLHPPKGNTIYF. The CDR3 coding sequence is TGTGCCACTCTACACCCCCCTAAAGGAAACACCATATATTTT.

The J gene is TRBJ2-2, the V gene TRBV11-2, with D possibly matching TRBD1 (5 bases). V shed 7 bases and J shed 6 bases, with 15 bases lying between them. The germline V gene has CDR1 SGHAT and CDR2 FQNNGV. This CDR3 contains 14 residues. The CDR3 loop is CASNSRGFAGELFF. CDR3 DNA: TGTGCCAGCAATTCAAGGGGTTTTGCCGGGGAGCTGTTTTTT.

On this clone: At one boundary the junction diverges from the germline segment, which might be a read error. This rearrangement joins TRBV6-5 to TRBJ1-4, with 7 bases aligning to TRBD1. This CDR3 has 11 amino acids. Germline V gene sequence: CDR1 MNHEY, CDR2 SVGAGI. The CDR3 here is CASSELGTVAF. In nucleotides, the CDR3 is TGTGCCAGCAGTGAACTAGGGACAGTAGCCTTT.

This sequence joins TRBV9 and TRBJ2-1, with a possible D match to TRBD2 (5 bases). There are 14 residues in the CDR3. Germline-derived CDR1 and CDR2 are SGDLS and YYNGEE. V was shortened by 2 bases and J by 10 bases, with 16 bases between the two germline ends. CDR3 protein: CASSVSDSSGEQFF. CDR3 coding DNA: TGTGCCAGCAGCGTGTCGGACTCCTCGGGGGAGCAGTTCTTC.

The CDR3, as DNA: TGCGCCAGCAGCTTGAGGGGTAGCGGCTACACCTTC. Amino acid sequence: CASSLRGSGYTF. The chain joins TRBV5-1 to TRBJ1-2; D is perhaps TRBD1 (5 bases). Germline values: CDR1 SGHRS, CDR2 YFSETQ. The CDR3 loop spans 12 amino acids. V lost 1 base to trimming and J lost 8 bases, with 9 bases between them.

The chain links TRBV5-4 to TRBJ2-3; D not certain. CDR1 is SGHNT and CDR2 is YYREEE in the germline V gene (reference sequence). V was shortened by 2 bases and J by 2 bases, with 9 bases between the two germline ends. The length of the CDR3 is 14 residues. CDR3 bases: TGTGCCAGCAGCTTTGGCGGCCTCACAGATACGCAGTATTTT. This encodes CASSFGGLTDTQYF.

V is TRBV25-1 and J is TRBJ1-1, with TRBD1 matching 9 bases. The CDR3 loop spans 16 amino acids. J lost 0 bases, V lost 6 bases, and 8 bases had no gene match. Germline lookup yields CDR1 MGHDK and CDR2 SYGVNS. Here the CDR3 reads CASRSGTGIMNTEAFF. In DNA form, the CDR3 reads TGTGCCAGCAGATCCGGGACAGGGATCATGAACACTGAAGCTTTCTTT.

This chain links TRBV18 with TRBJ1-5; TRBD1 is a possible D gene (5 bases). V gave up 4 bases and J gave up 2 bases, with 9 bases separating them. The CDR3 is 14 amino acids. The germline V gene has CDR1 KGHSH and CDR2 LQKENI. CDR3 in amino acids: CASSRRGGNQPQHF. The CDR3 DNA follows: TGTGCCAGCTCACGGAGGGGAGGCAATCAGCCCCAGCATTTT.

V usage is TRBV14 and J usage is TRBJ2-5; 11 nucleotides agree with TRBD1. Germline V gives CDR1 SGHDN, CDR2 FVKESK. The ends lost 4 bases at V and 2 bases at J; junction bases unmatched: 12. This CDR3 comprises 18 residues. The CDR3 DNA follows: TGTGCCAGCAGCCGACCGGACAGGGGGCTCTTCTATCAAGAGACCCAGTACTTC. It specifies CASSRPDRGLFYQETQYF. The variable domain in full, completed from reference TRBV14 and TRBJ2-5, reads EAGVTQFPSHSVIEKGQTVTLRCDPISGHDNLYWYRRVMGKEIKFLLHFVKESKQDESGMPNNRFLAERTGGTYSTLKVQPAELEDSGVYFCASSRPDRGLFYQETQYFGPGTRLLVL.

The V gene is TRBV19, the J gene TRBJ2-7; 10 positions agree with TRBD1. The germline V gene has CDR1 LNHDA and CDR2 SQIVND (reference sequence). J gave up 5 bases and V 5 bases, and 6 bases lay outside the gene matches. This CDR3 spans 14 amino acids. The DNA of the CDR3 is TGTGCCAGTAGTCCCCGGGACAGGGGTCACGAGCAGTACTTC. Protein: CASSPRDRGHEQYF. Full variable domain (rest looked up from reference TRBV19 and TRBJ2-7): DGGITQSPKYLFRKEGQNVTLSCEQNLNHDAMYWYRQDPGQGLRLIYYSQIVNDFQKGDIAEGYSVSREKKESFPLTVTSAQKNPTAFYLCASSPRDRGHEQYFGPGTRLTVT.

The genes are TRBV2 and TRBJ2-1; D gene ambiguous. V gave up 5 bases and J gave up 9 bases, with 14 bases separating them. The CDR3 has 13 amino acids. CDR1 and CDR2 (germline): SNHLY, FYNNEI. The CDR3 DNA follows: TGTGCCAGCAGTCCTCTGCCACCCAGTGAGCAGTTCTTC. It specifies CASSPLPPSEQFF.

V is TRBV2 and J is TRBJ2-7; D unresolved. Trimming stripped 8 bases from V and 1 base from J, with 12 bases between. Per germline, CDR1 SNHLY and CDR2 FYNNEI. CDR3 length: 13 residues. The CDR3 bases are TGTGCCAGCGGCCAGACTGGTTCCTACGAGCAGTACTTC. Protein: CASGQTGSYEQYF. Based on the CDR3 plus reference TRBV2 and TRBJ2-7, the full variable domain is EPEVTQTPSHQVTQMGQEVILRCVPISNHLYFYWYRQILGQKVEFLVSFYNNEISEKSEIFDDQFSVERPDGSNFTLKIRSTKLEDSAMYFCASGQTGSYEQYFGPGTRLTVT.

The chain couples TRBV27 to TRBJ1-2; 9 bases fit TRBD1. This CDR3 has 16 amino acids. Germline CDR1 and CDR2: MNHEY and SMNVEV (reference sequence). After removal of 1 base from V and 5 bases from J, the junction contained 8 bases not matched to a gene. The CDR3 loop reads CASSLFGQGYRYGYTF. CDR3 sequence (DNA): TGTGCCAGCAGTTTATTCGGACAGGGGTATCGGTATGGCTACACCTTC.

The CDR3 nucleotides are TGTGCCAGCAGCCCGGTGGGGGACCCCGCGGAACCTGCAACTAATGAAAAACTGTTTTTT. Residues: CASSPVGDPAEPATNEKLFF. The J gene is TRBJ1-4, the V gene TRBV21-1. TRBV21-1 is a known pseudogene. This CDR3 has 20 residues.

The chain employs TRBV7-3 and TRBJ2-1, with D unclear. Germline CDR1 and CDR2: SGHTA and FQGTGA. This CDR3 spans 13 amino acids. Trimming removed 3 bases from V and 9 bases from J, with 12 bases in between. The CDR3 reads CASSFSHMGEQFF. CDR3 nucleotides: TGTGCCAGCAGCTTTTCCCATATGGGTGAGCAGTTCTTC.

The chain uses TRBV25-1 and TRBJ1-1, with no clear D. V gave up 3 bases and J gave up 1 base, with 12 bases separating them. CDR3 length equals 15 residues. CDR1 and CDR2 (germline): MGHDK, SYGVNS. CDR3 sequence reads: CASSDPASGNTEAFF. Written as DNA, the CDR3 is TGTGCCAGCAGTGACCCGGCTAGCGGGAACACTGAAGCTTTCTTT.

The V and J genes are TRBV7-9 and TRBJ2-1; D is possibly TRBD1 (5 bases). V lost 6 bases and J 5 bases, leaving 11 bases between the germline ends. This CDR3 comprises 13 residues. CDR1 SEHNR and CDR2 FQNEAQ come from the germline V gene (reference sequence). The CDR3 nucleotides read TGTGCCAGCAGATTTGGACAAAACAATGAGCAGTTCTTC. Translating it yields CASRFGQNNEQFF.

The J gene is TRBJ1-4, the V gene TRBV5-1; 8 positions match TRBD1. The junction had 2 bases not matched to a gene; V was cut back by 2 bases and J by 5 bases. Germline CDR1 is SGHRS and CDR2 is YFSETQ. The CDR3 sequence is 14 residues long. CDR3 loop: CASSFRTGNEKLFF. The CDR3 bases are TGCGCCAGCAGCTTTAGGACAGGGAATGAAAAACTGTTTTTT.

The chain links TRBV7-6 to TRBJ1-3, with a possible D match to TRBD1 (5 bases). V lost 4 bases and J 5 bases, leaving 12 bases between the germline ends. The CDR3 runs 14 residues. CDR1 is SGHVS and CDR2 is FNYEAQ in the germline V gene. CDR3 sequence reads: CASSSPGRRNTIYF. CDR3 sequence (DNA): TGTGCCAGCAGCTCTCCGGGACGACGAAACACCATATATTTT.

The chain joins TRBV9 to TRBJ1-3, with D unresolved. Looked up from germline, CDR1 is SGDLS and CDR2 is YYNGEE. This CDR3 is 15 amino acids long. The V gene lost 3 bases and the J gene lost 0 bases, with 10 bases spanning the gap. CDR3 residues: CASSGRDFSGNTIYF. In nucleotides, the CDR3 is TGTGCCAGCAGCGGGAGGGATTTCTCTGGAAACACCATATATTTT.

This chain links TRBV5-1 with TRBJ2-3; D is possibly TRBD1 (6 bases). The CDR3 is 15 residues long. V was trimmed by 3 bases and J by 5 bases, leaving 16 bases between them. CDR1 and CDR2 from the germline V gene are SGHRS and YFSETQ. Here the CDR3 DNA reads TGCGCCAGCAGCTCGACAGGCTGGGCGGGAGATACGCAGTATTTT. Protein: CASSSTGWAGDTQYF.

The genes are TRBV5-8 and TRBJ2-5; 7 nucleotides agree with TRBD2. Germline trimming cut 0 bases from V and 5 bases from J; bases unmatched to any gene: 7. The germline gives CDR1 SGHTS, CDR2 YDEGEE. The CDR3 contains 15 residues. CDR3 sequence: CASSLGQRDGETQYF. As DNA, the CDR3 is TGTGCCAGCAGCTTGGGTCAGCGGGACGGGGAGACCCAGTACTTC.

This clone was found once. The CDR3 DNA reads TGCGCCAGCAGCTTAGGACTAGCGGGAAGGTGGGTCGAGCAGTTCTTC. Its protein is CASSLGLAGRWVEQFF. V usage is TRBV5-1 and J usage is TRBJ2-1; 12 bases match TRBD2. Germline CDR1 SGHRS, CDR2 YFSETQ. The CDR3 runs 16 residues. The V and J ends lost 2 bases and 10 bases, in that order; junction bases with no gene match: 10.

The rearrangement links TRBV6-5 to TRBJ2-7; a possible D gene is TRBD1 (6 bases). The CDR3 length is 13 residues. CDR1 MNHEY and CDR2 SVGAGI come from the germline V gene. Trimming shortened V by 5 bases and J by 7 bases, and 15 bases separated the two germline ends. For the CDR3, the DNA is TGTGCCAGCAGTGAAAAGGGGGTGGGAGAGCAGTACTTC. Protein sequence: CASSEKGVGEQYF.

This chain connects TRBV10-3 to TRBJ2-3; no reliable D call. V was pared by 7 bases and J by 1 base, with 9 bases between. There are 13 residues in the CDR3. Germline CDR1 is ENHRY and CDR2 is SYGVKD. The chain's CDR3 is CAINLGGTDTQYF. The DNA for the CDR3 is TGTGCCATCAACCTAGGAGGCACAGATACGCAGTATTTT.

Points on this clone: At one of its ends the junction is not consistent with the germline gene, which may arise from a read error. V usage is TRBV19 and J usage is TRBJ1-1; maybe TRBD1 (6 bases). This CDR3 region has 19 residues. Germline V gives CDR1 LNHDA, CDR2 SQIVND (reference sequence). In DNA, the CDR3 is TGTGCCAGTAGTGTTTTTAGGTCGGGGGCCGCGTTGAGGCATCAAAAGCTTCTCTTT. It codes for CASSVFRSGAALRHQKLLF.